This is a list of T cell receptor beta chains from one sample in a study of beta chain features in type 1 diabetes. Generated by immunoSEQ multiplex PCR, the TCRdb table keeps only in-frame clones and is missing some. The table shows more than 550,000 clones, with more than 13% occurring only once. The sequencing sample was made of naive CD4+ T cells from blood. These TCRs come from a young man with type 1 diabetes. CDR3s include the opening cysteine and the closing phenylalanine or tryptophan. A D gene is named only where the DNA matches it firmly. The listing skips clone size in some rows; elsewhere it reads once, few, many or a size class.

J gene: TRBJ2-5
clone size: .
D gene: .
V gene: TRBV5-4
CDR3 protein: CASSLEQWRGETQYF
CDR3 DNA: TGTGCCAGCAGCTTGGAGCAGTGGAGGGGAGAGACCCAGTACTTC

J gene: TRBJ2-4
clone size: few
D gene: TRBD2
V gene: TRBV18
CDR3 protein: CASSLAGVEKNIQYF
CDR3 DNA: TGTGCCAGCTCACTCGCGGGGGTCGAGAAAAACATTCAGTACTTC

J gene: TRBJ2-4
clone size: .
D gene: .
V gene: TRBV28
CDR3 protein: CASSLGGDLLKNIQYF
CDR3 DNA: TGTGCCAGCAGTTTGGGCGGGGACTTATTGAAAAACATTCAGTACTTC

J gene: TRBJ2-5
clone size: .
D gene: TRBD2
V gene: TRBV30
CDR3 protein: CAWSFGLAGYRETQYF
CDR3 DNA: TGTGCCTGGAGTTTTGGACTAGCGGGATATAGAGAGACCCAGTACTTC

J gene: TRBJ2-3
clone size: few
D gene: .
V gene: TRBV9
CDR3 protein: CASSVGRDTDTQYF
CDR3 DNA: TGTGCCAGCAGCGTAGGAAGGGACACAGATACGCAGTATTTT

J gene: TRBJ2-5
clone size: .
D gene: .
V gene: TRBV10-3
CDR3 protein: CAISESTRSGETQYF
CDR3 DNA: TGTGCCATCAGTGAGTCGACTCGGTCGGGAGAGACCCAGTACTTC

J gene: TRBJ2-2
clone size: .
D gene: .
V gene: TRBV7-2
CDR3 protein: CASRGMDTGELFF
CDR3 DNA: TGTGCCAGCCGGGGCATGGACACCGGGGAGCTGTTTTTT

J gene: TRBJ2-7
clone size: few
D gene: .
V gene: TRBV10-3
CDR3 protein: CAIRERPTYEQYF
CDR3 DNA: TGTGCCATCAGGGAGCGGCCCACCTACGAGCAGTACTTC

J gene: TRBJ2-7
clone size: .
D gene: TRBD1
V gene: TRBV4-2
CDR3 protein: CASSYRTGGGDEQYF
CDR3 DNA: TGTGCCAGCAGCTACCGGACAGGGGGCGGGGACGAGCAGTACTTC

J gene: TRBJ1-4
clone size: few
D gene: .
V gene: TRBV30
CDR3 protein: CAGLPSAANEKLFF
CDR3 DNA: TGTGCCGGTCTCCCAAGCGCAGCTAATGAAAAACTGTTTTTT

J gene: TRBJ1-6
clone size: few
D gene: .
V gene: TRBV2
CDR3 protein: CATGVGSGDNSPLHF
CDR3 DNA: TGTGCCACGGGTGTAGGGTCAGGGGATAATTCACCCCTCCACTTT

J gene: TRBJ2-1
clone size: few
D gene: .
V gene: TRBV18
CDR3 protein: CASSPPASRYNEQFF
CDR3 DNA: TGTGCCAGCTCACCACCGGCTAGCCGCTACAATGAGCAGTTCTTC

J gene: TRBJ1-2
clone size: .
D gene: .
V gene: TRBV7-9
CDR3 protein: CASSLREDIYGYTF
CDR3 DNA: TGTGCCAGCAGCCTCCGCGAGGACATCTATGGCTACACCTTC

J gene: TRBJ2-3
clone size: .
D gene: .
V gene: TRBV5-1
CDR3 protein: CASSSGQILAVWAPDTQYF
CDR3 DNA: TGCGCCAGCAGCTCCGGCCAGATTTTGGCGGTTTGGGCCCCAGATACGCAGTATTTT

J gene: TRBJ2-7
clone size: few
D gene: .
V gene: TRBV11-1
CDR3 protein: CASSLGGRTYEQYF
CDR3 DNA: TGTGCCAGCAGCTTAGGCGGCAGAACCTACGAGCAGTACTTC

J gene: TRBJ1-2
clone size: .
D gene: TRBD1
V gene: TRBV5-1
CDR3 protein: CASRLGTGANYGYTF
CDR3 DNA: TGCGCCAGCAGACTCGGGACAGGAGCTAACTATGGCTACACCTTC

J gene: TRBJ2-3
clone size: few
D gene: TRBD1
V gene: TRBV5-1
CDR3 protein: CASSPSSRDSANTQYF
CDR3 DNA: TGCGCCAGCAGCCCGAGCTCTCGGGACAGTGCAAATACGCAGTATTTT

J gene: TRBJ2-6
clone size: .
D gene: .
V gene: TRBV30
CDR3 protein: CAWSVAGANVLTF
CDR3 DNA: TGTGCCTGGAGTGTGGCAGGGGCCAACGTCCTGACTTTC

J gene: TRBJ1-1
clone size: .
D gene: .
V gene: TRBV7-3
CDR3 protein: CASSSGRDTEAFF
CDR3 DNA: TGTGCCAGCAGCTCCGGGAGAGACACTGAAGCTTTCTTT

J gene: TRBJ2-3
clone size: few
D gene: TRBD2
V gene: TRBV5-4
CDR3 protein: CASSLIAGGSDTQYF
CDR3 DNA: TGTGCCAGCAGCTTGATAGCGGGGGGGTCAGATACGCAGTATTTT

J gene: TRBJ1-2
clone size: .
D gene: .
V gene: TRBV30
CDR3 protein: CAWSVFGSVGTYGYTF
CDR3 DNA: TGTGCCTGGAGTGTCTTCGGATCTGTAGGAACCTATGGCTACACCTTC

J gene: TRBJ2-6
clone size: .
D gene: .
V gene: TRBV5-1
CDR3 protein: CASSLEGSSGANVLTF
CDR3 DNA: TGCGCCAGCAGCTTGGAAGGCAGCTCTGGGGCCAACGTCCTGACTTTC

J gene: TRBJ2-3
clone size: .
D gene: TRBD2
V gene: TRBV9
CDR3 protein: CASSVAGGLWDTQYF
CDR3 DNA: TGTGCCAGCAGCGTAGCGGGAGGGCTATGGGATACGCAGTATTTT

J gene: TRBJ2-3
clone size: .
D gene: TRBD2
V gene: TRBV11-2
CDR3 protein: CASSASAGGPRYTQYF
CDR3 DNA: TGTGCCAGCAGTGCTTCAGCGGGAGGGCCCCGGTATACGCAGTATTTT

J gene: TRBJ2-3
clone size: few
D gene: TRBD2
V gene: TRBV7-9
CDR3 protein: CASSLAALAGGLF
CDR3 DNA: TGTGCCAGCAGCTTAGCCGCACTAGCGGGGGGCCTATTT

J gene: TRBJ2-5
clone size: .
D gene: .
V gene: TRBV5-1
CDR3 protein: CASSPRSGETQYF
CDR3 DNA: TGCGCCAGCAGCCCCCGGAGCGGGGAGACCCAGTACTTC

J gene: TRBJ1-2
clone size: few
D gene: .
V gene: TRBV6-5
CDR3 protein: CASTIVGGYGYTF
CDR3 DNA: TGTGCCAGCACCATAGTGGGGGGCTATGGCTACACCTTC

J gene: TRBJ2-5
clone size: few
D gene: .
V gene: TRBV30
CDR3 protein: CAWSLKEQYF
CDR3 DNA: TGTGCCTGGAGTCTGAAAGAGCAGTACTTC

J gene: TRBJ1-5
clone size: .
D gene: .
V gene: TRBV6-6
CDR3 protein: CASSPLLQNNQPQHF
CDR3 DNA: TGTGCCAGCAGTCCACTCCTACAGAACAATCAGCCCCAGCATTTT

J gene: TRBJ1-1
clone size: .
D gene: .
V gene: TRBV4-1
CDR3 protein: CASSQDQVTEAFF
CDR3 DNA: TGCGCCAGCAGCCAAGACCAAGTTACTGAAGCTTTCTTT

J gene: TRBJ1-2
clone size: few
D gene: .
V gene: TRBV6-5
CDR3 protein: CASRRGNYGYTF
CDR3 DNA: TGTGCCAGCAGGCGTGGGAACTATGGCTACACCTTC

J gene: TRBJ2-1
clone size: .
D gene: .
V gene: TRBV18
CDR3 protein: CASSPPGTNEQFF
CDR3 DNA: TGTGCCAGCTCACCCCCGGGTACCAATGAGCAGTTCTTC

J gene: TRBJ1-1
clone size: .
D gene: .
V gene: TRBV9
CDR3 protein: CASSPGESFHEAFF
CDR3 DNA: TGTGCCAGCAGCCCGGGTGAGAGCTTTCATGAAGCTTTCTTT

J gene: TRBJ1-5
clone size: .
D gene: .
V gene: TRBV19
CDR3 protein: CASSTRGPQHF
CDR3 DNA: TGTGCCAGTAGTACCCGGGGGCCCCAGCATTTT

J gene: TRBJ2-1
clone size: .
D gene: .
V gene: TRBV11-3
CDR3 protein: CASSSPLEEQFF
CDR3 DNA: TGTGCCAGCAGTTCCCCATTAGAAGAACAGTTCTTC

J gene: TRBJ1-1
clone size: .
D gene: .
V gene: TRBV2
CDR3 protein: CASSKDWNTEAFF
CDR3 DNA: TGTGCCAGCAGTAAGGACTGGAACACTGAAGCTTTCTTT

J gene: TRBJ1-3
clone size: few
D gene: TRBD1
V gene: TRBV15
CDR3 protein: CATSGTGSGNTIYF
CDR3 DNA: TGTGCCACCAGCGGGACAGGGTCCGGAAACACCATATATTTT

J gene: TRBJ2-1
clone size: .
D gene: .
V gene: TRBV28
CDR3 protein: CASSLRSYNEQFF
CDR3 DNA: TGTGCCAGCAGTCTTCGTTCCTACAATGAGCAGTTCTTC

J gene: TRBJ2-7
clone size: .
D gene: TRBD1
V gene: TRBV30
CDR3 protein: CAWSGDRAHEQYF
CDR3 DNA: TGTGCCTGGAGTGGGGACAGGGCCCACGAGCAGTACTTC

J gene: TRBJ1-5
clone size: .
D gene: .
V gene: TRBV30
CDR3 protein: CAWESGASGNQPQHF
CDR3 DNA: TGTGCCTGGGAATCCGGGGCCTCTGGCAATCAGCCCCAGCATTTT

J gene: TRBJ1-1
clone size: few
D gene: TRBD1
V gene: TRBV28
CDR3 protein: CASSHGTGWAEAFF
CDR3 DNA: TGTGCCAGCAGTCACGGGACAGGCTGGGCTGAAGCTTTCTTT

J gene: TRBJ1-1
clone size: .
D gene: .
V gene: TRBV27
CDR3 protein: CATSGQENTEAFF
CDR3 DNA: TGTGCCACCTCGGGACAAGAAAACACTGAAGCTTTCTTT

J gene: TRBJ2-4
clone size: .
D gene: TRBD2
V gene: TRBV29-1
CDR3 protein: CSVDPGGADIQYF
CDR3 DNA: TGCAGCGTTGACCCGGGGGGGGCAGACATTCAGTACTTC

J gene: TRBJ1-3
clone size: few
D gene: .
V gene: TRBV29-1
CDR3 protein: CSWTSSGNTIYF
CDR3 DNA: TGCAGCTGGACGAGCTCTGGAAACACCATATATTTT

J gene: TRBJ2-7
clone size: few
D gene: .
V gene: TRBV5-1
CDR3 protein: CASSFGVSGEQYF
CDR3 DNA: TGCGCCAGCAGCTTTGGGGTCTCTGGGGAGCAGTACTTC

J gene: TRBJ2-2
clone size: .
D gene: TRBD1
V gene: TRBV9
CDR3 protein: CASSFRTGDPGELFF
CDR3 DNA: TGTGCCAGCAGCTTTCGGACAGGGGACCCCGGGGAGCTGTTTTTT

J gene: TRBJ2-1
clone size: few
D gene: TRBD2
V gene: TRBV4-3
CDR3 protein: CASSPSRGGGGDNEQFF
CDR3 DNA: TGCGCCAGCAGCCCGTCCCGGGGCGGGGGAGGAGACAATGAGCAGTTCTTC

J gene: TRBJ2-3
clone size: .
D gene: .
V gene: TRBV6-6
CDR3 protein: CASTRFEADTQYF
CDR3 DNA: TGTGCCAGCACCCGCTTCGAGGCAGATACGCAGTATTTT

J gene: TRBJ2-3
clone size: .
D gene: .
V gene: TRBV30
CDR3 protein: CAEGSDTQYF
CDR3 DNA: TGTGCCGAGGGCTCGGATACGCAGTATTTT

J gene: TRBJ2-5
clone size: .
D gene: .
V gene: TRBV5-1
CDR3 protein: CASSLVAGGKETQYF
CDR3 DNA: TGCGCCAGCAGCTTGGTAGCAGGCGGCAAGGAGACCCAGTACTTC

J gene: TRBJ2-7
clone size: .
D gene: .
V gene: TRBV11-1
CDR3 protein: CASSLELRYEQYF
CDR3 DNA: TGTGCCAGCAGCTTAGAGCTACGCTACGAGCAGTACTTC

J gene: TRBJ2-7
clone size: once
D gene: .
V gene: TRBV7-8
CDR3 protein: CASSLATGRDEQYF
CDR3 DNA: TGTGCCAGCAGCTTAGCGACAGGTAGGGACGAGCAGTACTTC

J gene: TRBJ2-7
clone size: .
D gene: .
V gene: TRBV11-2
CDR3 protein: CASSLQGGSSYEQYF
CDR3 DNA: TGTGCCAGCAGCTTGCAGGGGGGAAGTTCCTACGAGCAGTACTTC

J gene: TRBJ2-1
clone size: few
D gene: .
V gene: TRBV6-5
CDR3 protein: CASMTFSEQFF
CDR3 DNA: TGTGCCAGCATGACGTTCAGTGAGCAGTTCTTC

J gene: TRBJ2-7
clone size: few
D gene: .
V gene: TRBV5-1
CDR3 protein: CASSSHGPSPYEQYF
CDR3 DNA: TGCGCCAGCAGCTCTCACGGCCCTTCACCCTACGAGCAGTACTTC

J gene: TRBJ2-1
clone size: few
D gene: TRBD2
V gene: TRBV5-4
CDR3 protein: CASSFGRGDYNEQFF
CDR3 DNA: TGTGCCAGCAGCTTCGGGCGGGGGGACTACAATGAGCAGTTCTTC

J gene: TRBJ2-1
clone size: few
D gene: TRBD1
V gene: TRBV6-1
CDR3 protein: CASSHSTGASQQFF
CDR3 DNA: TGTGCCAGCAGCCACTCTACAGGGGCCAGCCAGCAGTTCTTC

J gene: TRBJ2-7
clone size: few
D gene: TRBD1
V gene: TRBV6-6
CDR3 protein: CASSDRVDEQYF
CDR3 DNA: TGTGCCAGCTCCGACAGGGTCGACGAGCAGTACTTC

J gene: TRBJ2-7
clone size: .
D gene: .
V gene: TRBV5-1
CDR3 protein: CASSFQGSDEQYF
CDR3 DNA: TGCGCCAGCAGCTTCCAGGGGTCCGACGAGCAGTACTTC

J gene: TRBJ2-1
clone size: few
D gene: TRBD2
V gene: TRBV7-2
CDR3 protein: CASSFPGGLAGNEQFF
CDR3 DNA: TGTGCCAGCAGCTTCCCCGGAGGGCTAGCGGGGAATGAGCAGTTCTTC